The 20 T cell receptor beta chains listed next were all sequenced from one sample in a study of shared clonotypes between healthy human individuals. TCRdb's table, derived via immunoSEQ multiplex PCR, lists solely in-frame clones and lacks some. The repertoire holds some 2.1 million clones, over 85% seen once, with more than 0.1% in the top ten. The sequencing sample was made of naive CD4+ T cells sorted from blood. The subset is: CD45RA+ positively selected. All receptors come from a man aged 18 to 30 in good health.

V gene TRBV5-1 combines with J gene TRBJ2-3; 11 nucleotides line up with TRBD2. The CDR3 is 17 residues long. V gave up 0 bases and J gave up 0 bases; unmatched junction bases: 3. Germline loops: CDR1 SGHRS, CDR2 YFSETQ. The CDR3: CASSLVPSGGSTDTQYF. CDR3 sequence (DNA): TGCGCCAGCAGCTTGGTCCCTAGCGGGGGGAGCACAGATACGCAGTATTTT.

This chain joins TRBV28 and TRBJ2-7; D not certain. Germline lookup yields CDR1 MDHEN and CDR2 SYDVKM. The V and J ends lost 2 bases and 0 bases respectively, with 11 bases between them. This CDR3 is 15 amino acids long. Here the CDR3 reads CASSLARRGSYEQYF. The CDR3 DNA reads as TGTGCCAGCAGTTTAGCTCGGCGTGGCTCCTACGAGCAGTACTTC. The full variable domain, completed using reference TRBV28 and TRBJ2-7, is DVKVTQSSRYLVKRTGEKVFLECVQDMDHENMFWYRQDPGLGLRLIYFSYDVKMKEKGDIPEGYSVSREKKERFSLILESASTNQTSMYLCASSLARRGSYEQYFGPGTRLTVT.

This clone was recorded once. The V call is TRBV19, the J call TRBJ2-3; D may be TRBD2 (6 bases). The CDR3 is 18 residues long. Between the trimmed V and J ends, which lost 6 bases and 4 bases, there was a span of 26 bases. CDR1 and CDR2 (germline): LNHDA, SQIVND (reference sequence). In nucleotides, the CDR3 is TGTGCCAGTAGGGCCTCGGGGAGGACCTTAGGGATCGCAGATACGCAGTATTTT. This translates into CASRASGRTLGIADTQYF.

The CDR3 DNA follows: TGTGCCAGCCATACAATTCAGAGCTCCTATAATTCACCCCTCCACTTT. This translates into CASHTIQSSYNSPLHF. The chain combines TRBV2 with TRBJ1-6, with unresolved D. V lost 8 bases, J lost 0 bases, and 14 bases lay in between. This CDR3 comprises 16 residues. Germline V gives CDR1 SNHLY, CDR2 FYNNEI.

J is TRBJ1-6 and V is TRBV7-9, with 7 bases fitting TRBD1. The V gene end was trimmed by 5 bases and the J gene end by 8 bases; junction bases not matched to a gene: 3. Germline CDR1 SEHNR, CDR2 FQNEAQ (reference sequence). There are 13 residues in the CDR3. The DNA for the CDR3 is TGTGCCAGCAGCCTCACAGGGGATTCACCCCTCCACTTT. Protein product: CASSLTGDSPLHF.

CDR3 loop: CAWTRPLAGYITGELFF. CDR3 sequence (DNA): TGTGCCTGGACCCGACCGTTAGCGGGATACATCACCGGGGAGCTGTTTTTT. The chain uses TRBV30 and TRBJ2-2; TRBD2 matches at 8 bases. Germline V gene lookup returns CDR1 GTSNPN and CDR2 SVGIG (reference sequence). CDR3 size: 17 residues. J was trimmed by 4 bases and V by 4 bases; bases with no gene match: 14.

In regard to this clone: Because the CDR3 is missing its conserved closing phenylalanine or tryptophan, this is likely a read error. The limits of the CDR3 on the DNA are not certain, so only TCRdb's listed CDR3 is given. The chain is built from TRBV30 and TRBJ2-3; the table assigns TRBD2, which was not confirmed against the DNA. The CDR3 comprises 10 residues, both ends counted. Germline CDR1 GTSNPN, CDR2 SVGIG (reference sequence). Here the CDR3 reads CAWSGQRKLY.

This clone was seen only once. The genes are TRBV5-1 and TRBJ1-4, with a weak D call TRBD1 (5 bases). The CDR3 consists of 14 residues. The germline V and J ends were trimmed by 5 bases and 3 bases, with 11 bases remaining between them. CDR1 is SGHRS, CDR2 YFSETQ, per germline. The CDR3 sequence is CASSEQGPNEKLFF. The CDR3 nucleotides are TGCGCCAGCAGTGAGCAGGGACCTAATGAAAAACTGTTTTTT.

As DNA, the CDR3 is TGTGCCAGCAGCTACTCCACACCCCCCACAGATACGCAGTATTTT. This gives the protein CASSYSTPPTDTQYF. V is TRBV7-2 and J is TRBJ2-3; no definite D call. Germline CDR1 and CDR2: SGHTA and FQGNSA. The CDR3 has 15 amino acids. Trimming stripped 4 bases from V and 2 bases from J, with 13 bases between.

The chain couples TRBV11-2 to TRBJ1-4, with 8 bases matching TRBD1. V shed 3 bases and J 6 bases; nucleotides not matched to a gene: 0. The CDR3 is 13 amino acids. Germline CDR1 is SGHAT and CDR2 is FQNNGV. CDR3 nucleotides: TGTGCCAGCAGCTTGACAGGGGATGAAAAACTGTTTTTT. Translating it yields CASSLTGDEKLFF.

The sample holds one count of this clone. DNA for the CDR3: TGTGCCTGGAGTGTACCGGACAGTTCTAATTCACCCCTCCACTTT. Translated, it gives CAWSVPDSSNSPLHF. The gene calls are TRBV30 and TRBJ1-6; tentatively, D is TRBD1 (6 bases). Looked up from germline, CDR1 is GTSNPN and CDR2 is SVGIG (reference sequence). The CDR3 sequence is 15 residues long. Trimming cost V 0 bases and J 6 bases, with 12 bases left between them.

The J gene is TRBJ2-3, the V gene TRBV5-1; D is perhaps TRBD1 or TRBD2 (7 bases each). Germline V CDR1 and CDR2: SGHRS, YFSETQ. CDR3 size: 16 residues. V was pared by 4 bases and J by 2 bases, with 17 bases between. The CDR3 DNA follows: TGCGCCAGCAGCCCGGGACAGCGGGGCCCCACAGATACGCAGTATTTT. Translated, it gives CASSPGQRGPTDTQYF.

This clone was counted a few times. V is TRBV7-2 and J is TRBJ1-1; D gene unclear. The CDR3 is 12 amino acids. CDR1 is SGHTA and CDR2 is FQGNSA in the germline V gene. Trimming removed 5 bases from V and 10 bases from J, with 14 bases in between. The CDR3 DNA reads TGTGCCAGCAGCACCAAAAGAACAAGAGCTTTCTTT. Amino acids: CASSTKRTRAFF.

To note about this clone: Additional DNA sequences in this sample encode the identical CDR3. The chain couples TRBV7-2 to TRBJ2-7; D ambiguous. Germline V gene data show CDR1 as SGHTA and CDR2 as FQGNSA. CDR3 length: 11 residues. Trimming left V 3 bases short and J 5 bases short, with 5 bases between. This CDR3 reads CASSLLDEQYF. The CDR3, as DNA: TGTGCCAGCAGCTTGCTAGACGAGCAGTACTTC.

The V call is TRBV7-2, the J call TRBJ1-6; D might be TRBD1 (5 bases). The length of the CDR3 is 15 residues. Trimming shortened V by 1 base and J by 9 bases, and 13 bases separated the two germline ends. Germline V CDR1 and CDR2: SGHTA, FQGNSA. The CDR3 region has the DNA TGTGCCAGCAGCTTAGGGGGCCACGCCGGTTCACCCCTCCACTTT. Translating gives CASSLGGHAGSPLHF.

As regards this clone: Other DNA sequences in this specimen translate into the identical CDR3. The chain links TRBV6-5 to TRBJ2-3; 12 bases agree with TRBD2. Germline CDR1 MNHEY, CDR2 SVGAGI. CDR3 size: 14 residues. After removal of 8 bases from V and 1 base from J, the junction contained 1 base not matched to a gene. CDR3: CASRLAGGTDTQYF. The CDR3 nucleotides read TGTGCCAGCCGACTAGCGGGGGGCACAGATACGCAGTATTTT.

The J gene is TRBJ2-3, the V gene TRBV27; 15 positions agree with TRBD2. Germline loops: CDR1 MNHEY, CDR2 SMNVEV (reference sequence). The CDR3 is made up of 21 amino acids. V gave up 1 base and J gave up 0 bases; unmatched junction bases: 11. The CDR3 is CASSLWFLVGLAGGSTDTQYF. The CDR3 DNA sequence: TGTGCCAGCAGTTTATGGTTTCTGGTGGGACTAGCGGGGGGAAGCACAGATACGCAGTATTTT.

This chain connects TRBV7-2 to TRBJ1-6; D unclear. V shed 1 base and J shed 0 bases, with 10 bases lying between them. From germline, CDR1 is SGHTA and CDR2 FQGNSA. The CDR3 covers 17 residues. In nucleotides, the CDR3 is TGTGCCAGCAGCTTAGAATCTGCCCTCTCCTATAATTCACCCCTCCACTTT. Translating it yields CASSLESALSYNSPLHF. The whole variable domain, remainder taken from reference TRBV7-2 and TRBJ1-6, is GAGVSQSPSNKVTEKGKDVELRCDPISGHTALYWYRQSLGQGLEFLIYFQGNSAPDKSGLPSDRFSAERTGGSVSTLTIQRTQQEDSAVYLCASSLESALSYNSPLHFGNGTRLTVT.

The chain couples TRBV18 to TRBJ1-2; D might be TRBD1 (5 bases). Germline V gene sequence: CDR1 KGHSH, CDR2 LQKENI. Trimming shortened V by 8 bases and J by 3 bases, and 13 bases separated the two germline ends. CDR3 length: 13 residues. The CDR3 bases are TGTGCCAGCACTAAAGGGGTGGACTATGGCTACACCTTC. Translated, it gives CASTKGVDYGYTF.

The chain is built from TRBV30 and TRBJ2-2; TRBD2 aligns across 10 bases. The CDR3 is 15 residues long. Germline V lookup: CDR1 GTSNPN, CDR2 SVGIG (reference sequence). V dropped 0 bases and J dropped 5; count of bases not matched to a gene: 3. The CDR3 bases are TGTGCCTGGAGTGTACAACTAGCGGGAACCGGGGAGCTGTTTTTT. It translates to CAWSVQLAGTGELFF. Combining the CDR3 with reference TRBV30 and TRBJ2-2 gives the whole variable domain SQTIHQWPATLVQPVGSPLSLECTVEGTSNPNLYWYRQAAGRGLQLLFYSVGIGQISSEVPQNLSASRPQDRQFILSSKKLLLSDSGFYLCAWSVQLAGTGELFFGEGSRLTVL.